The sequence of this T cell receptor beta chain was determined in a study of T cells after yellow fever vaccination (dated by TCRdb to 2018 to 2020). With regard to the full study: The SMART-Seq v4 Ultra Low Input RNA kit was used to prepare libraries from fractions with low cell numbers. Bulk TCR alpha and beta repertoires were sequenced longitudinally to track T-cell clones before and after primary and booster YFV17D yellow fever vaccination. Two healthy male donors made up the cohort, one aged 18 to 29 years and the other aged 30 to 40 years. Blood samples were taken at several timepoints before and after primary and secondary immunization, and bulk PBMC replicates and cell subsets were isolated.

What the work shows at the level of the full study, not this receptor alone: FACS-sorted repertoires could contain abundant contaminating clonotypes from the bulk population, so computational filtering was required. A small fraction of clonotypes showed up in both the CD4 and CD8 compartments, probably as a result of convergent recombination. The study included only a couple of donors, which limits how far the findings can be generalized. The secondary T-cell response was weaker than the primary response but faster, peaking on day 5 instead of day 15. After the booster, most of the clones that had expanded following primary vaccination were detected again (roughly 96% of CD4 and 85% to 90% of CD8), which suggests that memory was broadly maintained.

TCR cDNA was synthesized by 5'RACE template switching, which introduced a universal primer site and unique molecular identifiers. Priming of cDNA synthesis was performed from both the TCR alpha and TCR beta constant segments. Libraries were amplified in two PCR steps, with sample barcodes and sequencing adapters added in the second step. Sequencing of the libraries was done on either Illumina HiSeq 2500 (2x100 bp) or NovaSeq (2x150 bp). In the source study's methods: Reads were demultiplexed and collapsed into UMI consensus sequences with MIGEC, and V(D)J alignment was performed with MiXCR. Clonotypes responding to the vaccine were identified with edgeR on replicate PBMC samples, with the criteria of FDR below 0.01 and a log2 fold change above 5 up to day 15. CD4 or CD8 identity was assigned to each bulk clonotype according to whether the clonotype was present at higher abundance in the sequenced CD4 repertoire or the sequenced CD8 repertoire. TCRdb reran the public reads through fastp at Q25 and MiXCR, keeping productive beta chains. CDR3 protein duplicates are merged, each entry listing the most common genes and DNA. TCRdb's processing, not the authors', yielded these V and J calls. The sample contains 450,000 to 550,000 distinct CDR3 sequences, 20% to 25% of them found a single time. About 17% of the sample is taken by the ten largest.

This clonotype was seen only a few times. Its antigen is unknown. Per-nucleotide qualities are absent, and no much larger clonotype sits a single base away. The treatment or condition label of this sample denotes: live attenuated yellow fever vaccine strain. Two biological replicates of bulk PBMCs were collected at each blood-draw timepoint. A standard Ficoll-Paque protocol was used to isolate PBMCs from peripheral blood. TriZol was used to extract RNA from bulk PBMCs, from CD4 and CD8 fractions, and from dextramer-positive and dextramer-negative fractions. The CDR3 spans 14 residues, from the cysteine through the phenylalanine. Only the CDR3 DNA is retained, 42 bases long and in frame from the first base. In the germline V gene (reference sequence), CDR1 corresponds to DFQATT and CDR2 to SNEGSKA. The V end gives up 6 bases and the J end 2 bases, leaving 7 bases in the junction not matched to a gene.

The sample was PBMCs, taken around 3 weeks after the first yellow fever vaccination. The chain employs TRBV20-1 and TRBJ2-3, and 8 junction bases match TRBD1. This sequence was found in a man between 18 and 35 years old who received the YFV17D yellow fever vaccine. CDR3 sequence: CSAEDRGITDTQYF. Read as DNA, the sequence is TGCAGTGCCGAAGACAGGGGAATCACAGATACGCAGTATTTT.